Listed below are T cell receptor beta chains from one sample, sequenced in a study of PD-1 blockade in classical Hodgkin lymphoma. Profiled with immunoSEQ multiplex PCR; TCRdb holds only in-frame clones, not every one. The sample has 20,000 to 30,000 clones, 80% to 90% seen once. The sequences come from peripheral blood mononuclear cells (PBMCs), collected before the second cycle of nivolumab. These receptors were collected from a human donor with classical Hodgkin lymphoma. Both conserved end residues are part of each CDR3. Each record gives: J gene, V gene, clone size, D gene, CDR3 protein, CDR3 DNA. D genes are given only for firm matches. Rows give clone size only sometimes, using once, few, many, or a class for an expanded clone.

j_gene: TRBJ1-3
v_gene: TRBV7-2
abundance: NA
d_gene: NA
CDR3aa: CASSLKRGSGNTIYF
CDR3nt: TGTGCCAGCAGCTTAAAGAGGGGGTCTGGAAACACCATATATTTT

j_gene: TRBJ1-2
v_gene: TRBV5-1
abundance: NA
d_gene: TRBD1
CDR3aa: CASSLLQGVDGYTF
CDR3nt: TGCGCCAGCAGCTTACTGCAGGGGGTGGATGGCTACACCTTC

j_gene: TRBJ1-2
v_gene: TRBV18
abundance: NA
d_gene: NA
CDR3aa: CASSRARGFTF
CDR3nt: TGTGCCAGCTCACGCGCGAGAGGTTTCACCTTC

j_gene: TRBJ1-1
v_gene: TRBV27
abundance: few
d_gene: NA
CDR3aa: CASSPTTLNTEAFF
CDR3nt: TGTGCCAGCAGTCCAACGACACTGAACACTGAAGCTTTCTTT

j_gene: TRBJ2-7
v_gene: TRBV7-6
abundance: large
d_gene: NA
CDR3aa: CASSLSASYEQYF
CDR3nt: TGTGCCAGCAGCTTATCAGCCTCCTACGAGCAGTACTTC

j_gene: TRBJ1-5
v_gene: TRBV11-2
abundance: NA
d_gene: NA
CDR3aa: CASSAPWGEQPQHF
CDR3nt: TGTGCCAGCAGTGCCCCCTGGGGGGAACAGCCCCAGCATTTT

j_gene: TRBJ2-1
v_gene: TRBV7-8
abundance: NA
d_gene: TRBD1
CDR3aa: CASSSRGQGAPEQFF
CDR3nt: TGTGCCAGCAGCTCCAGAGGGCAGGGGGCACCTGAGCAGTTCTTC

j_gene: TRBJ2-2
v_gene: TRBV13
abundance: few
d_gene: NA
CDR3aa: CASSLDPVLGRGTGELFF
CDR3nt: TGTGCCAGCAGCTTAGATCCTGTATTGGGACGGGGCACCGGGGAGCTGTTTTTT

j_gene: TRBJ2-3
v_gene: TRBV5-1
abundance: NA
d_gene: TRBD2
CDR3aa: CASAPPRAGGTDTQYF
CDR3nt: TGCGCCAGCGCTCCCCCCAGGGCGGGAGGCACAGATACGCAGTATTTT

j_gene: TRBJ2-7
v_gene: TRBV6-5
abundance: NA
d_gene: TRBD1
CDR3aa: CASSETGVGYEQYF
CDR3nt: TGTGCCAGCAGTGAAACAGGGGTGGGCTACGAGCAGTACTTC

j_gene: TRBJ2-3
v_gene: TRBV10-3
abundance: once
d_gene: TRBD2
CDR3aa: CAIRAGRTGGGTDTQYF
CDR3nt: TGTGCCATCAGGGCCGGAAGGACCGGGGGGGGCACAGATACGCAGTATTTT

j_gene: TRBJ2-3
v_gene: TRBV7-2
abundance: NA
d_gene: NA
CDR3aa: CASSLVTATQYF
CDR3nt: TGTGCCAGCAGCCTCGTTACGGCTACGCAGTATTTT

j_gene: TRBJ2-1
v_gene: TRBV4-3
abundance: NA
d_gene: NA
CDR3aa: CASSQSHRYSYNEQFF
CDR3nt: TGCGCCAGCAGCCAAAGTCACAGATACTCCTACAATGAGCAGTTCTTC

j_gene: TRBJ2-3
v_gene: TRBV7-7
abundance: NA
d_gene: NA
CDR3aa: CASSPGQYRTDTQYF
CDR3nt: TGTGCTAGCAGCCCCGGACAGTACCGCACAGATACGCAGTATTTT

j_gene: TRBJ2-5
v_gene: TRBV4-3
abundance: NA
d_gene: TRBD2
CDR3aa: CASSQDRTSRRYTQYF
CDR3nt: TGCGCCAGCAGCCAAGATCGGACTAGTCGGCGTTATACCCAGTACTTC

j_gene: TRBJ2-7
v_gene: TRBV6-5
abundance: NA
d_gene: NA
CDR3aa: CASSYSYSSYEQYF
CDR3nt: TGTGCCAGCAGTTACTCCTACAGCTCCTACGAGCAGTACTTC

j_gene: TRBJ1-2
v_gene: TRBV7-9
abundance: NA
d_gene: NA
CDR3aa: CASSYSPGHKNYGYTF
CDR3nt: TGTGCCAGCAGCTATTCGCCGGGACACAAGAACTATGGCTACACCTTC

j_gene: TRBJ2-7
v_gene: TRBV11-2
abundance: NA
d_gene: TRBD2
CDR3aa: CASSRTSGGSYEQYF
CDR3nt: TGTGCCAGCAGCCGAACTAGCGGGGGGTCCTACGAGCAGTACTTC

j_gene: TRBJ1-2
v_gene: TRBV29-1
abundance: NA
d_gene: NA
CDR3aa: CSVEGGFYGYTF
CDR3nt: TGCAGCGTTGAAGGCGGATTCTATGGCTACACCTTC

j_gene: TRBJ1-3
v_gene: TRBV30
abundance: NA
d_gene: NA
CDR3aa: CAWSVQARAGNTIYF
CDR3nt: TGTGCCTGGAGTGTACAGGCTCGGGCTGGAAACACCATATATTTT

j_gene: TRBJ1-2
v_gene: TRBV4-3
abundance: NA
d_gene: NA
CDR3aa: CASSQGRGDYGYTF
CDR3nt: TGCGCCAGCAGCCAAGGGAGAGGAGACTATGGCTACACCTTC

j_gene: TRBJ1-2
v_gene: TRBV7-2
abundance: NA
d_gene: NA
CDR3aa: CASSPGADWTEYYGYTF
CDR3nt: TGTGCCAGCAGCCCAGGGGCTGATTGGACGGAATATTATGGCTACACCTTC

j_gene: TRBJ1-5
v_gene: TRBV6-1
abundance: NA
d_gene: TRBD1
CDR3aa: CASSGPGGGNQPQHF
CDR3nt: TGTGCCAGCAGCGGGCCAGGGGGCGGCAATCAGCCCCAGCATTTT

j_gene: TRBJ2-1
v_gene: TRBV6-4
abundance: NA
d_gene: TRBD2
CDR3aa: CASRAQRGGYEQFF
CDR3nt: TGTGCCAGCAGGGCCCAGCGGGGGGGGTATGAGCAGTTCTTC

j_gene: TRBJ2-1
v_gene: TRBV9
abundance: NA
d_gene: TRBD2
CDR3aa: CASSSPGGLYNEQFF
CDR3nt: TGTGCCAGCAGCAGTCCGGGGGGGCTTTACAATGAGCAGTTCTTC

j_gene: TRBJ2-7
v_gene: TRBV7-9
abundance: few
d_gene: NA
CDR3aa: CASSFAHYEQYF
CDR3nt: TGTGCCAGCAGCTTTGCCCATTACGAGCAGTACTTC

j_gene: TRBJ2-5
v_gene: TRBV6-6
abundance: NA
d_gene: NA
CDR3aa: CASSLGFQETQYF
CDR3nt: TGTGCCAGCAGCCTGGGGTTTCAAGAGACCCAGTACTTC

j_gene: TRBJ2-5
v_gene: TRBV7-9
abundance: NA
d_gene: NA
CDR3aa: CASSFGSQETQYF
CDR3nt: TGTGCCAGCAGCTTCGGCAGCCAAGAGACCCAGTACTTC

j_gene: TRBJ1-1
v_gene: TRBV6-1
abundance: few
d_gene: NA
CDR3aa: CASSGLKAFF
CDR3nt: TGTGCCAGCAGTGGACTAAAAGCTTTCTTT

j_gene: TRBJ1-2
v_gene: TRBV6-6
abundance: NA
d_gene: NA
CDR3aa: CASSLYGYTF
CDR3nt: TGTGCCAGCAGTTTGTATGGCTACACCTTC

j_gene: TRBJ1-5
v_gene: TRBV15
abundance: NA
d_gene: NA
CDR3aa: CATSRDLRFSNQPQHF
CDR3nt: TGTGCCACCAGCAGAGATTTGCGTTTTAGCAATCAGCCCCAGCATTTT

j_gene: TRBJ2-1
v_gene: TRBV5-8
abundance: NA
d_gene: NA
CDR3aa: CASSWQGGFYNEQFF
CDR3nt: TGTGCCAGCAGTTGGCAGGGGGGATTCTACAATGAGCAGTTCTTC

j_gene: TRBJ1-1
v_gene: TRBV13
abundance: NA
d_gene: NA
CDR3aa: CASSFQGWNTEAFF
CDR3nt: TGTGCCAGCAGCTTCCAGGGTTGGAACACTGAAGCTTTCTTT

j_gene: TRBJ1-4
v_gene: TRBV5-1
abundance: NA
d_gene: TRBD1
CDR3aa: CASSRDSQGEKLFF
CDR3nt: TGCGCCAGCAGTCGGGACAGCCAGGGTGAAAAACTGTTTTTT

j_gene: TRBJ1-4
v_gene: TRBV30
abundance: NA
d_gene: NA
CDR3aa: CAWSGGSYEKLFF
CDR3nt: TGTGCCTGGAGTGGGGGATCTTATGAAAAACTGTTTTTT

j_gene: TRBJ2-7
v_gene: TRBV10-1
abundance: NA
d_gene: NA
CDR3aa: CASSPIGWNEQYF
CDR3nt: TGCGCCAGCAGCCCTATAGGATGGAACGAGCAGTACTTC

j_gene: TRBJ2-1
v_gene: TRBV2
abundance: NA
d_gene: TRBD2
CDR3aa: CASSDGTSGGRAYNEQFF
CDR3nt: TGTGCCAGCAGTGACGGGACTAGCGGGGGCCGGGCCTACAATGAGCAGTTCTTC

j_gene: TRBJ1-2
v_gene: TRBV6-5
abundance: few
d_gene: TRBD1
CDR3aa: CASSRQGVYGYTF
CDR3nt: TGTGCCAGCAGTCGACAGGGGGTCTATGGCTACACCTTC

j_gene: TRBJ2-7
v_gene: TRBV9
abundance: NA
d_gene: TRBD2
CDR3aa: CASSASGGSNYEQYF
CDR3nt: TGTGCCAGCAGCGCTAGCGGGGGATCAAATTACGAGCAGTACTTC

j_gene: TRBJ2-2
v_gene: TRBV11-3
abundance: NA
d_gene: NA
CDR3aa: CASSRYPANTGELFF
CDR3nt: TGTGCCAGCAGCAGATATCCCGCGAACACCGGGGAGCTGTTTTTT

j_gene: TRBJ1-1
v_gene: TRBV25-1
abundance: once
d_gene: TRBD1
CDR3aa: CASSEQGARVTEAFF
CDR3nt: TGTGCCAGCAGTGAACAGGGGGCACGGGTGACTGAAGCTTTCTTT

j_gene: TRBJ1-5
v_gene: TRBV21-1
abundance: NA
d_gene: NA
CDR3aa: CATKTGDCNQPQHF
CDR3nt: TGTGCCACCAAGACAGGGGACTGCAATCAGCCCCAGCATTTT

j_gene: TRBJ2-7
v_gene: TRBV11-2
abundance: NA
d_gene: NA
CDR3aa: CASSLVASPYEQYF
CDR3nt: TGTGCCAGCAGCTTAGTAGCTAGCCCTTACGAGCAGTACTTC

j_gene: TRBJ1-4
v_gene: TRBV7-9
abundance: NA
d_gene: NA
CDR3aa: CASSLELASNEKLFF
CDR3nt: TGTGCCAGCAGCTTAGAACTAGCCTCTAATGAAAAACTGTTTTTT

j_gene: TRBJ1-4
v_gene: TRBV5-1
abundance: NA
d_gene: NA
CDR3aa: CASSLYSSNEKLFF
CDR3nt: TGCGCCAGCAGCTTGTACAGCTCTAATGAAAAACTGTTTTTT